The 29 T cell receptor beta chains below come from one sample, sequenced in a study of siplizumab effects on memory and regulatory T cells. The table came from immunoSEQ multiplex PCR; TCRdb's copy has only in-frame clones and leaves some out. The sample records tens of thousands of clones, over 75% being singletons. Source material: Tregs sorted from blood. These receptors were collected from a human donor in good health.

The V and J genes are TRBV7-2 and TRBJ2-7, with D possibly TRBD1 on 6 matching bases. The germline V gene encodes CDR1 SGHTA and CDR2 FQGNSA. The ends were cut back, 5 bases at V and 2 bases at J, with 13 bases in the middle. The CDR3 sequence is 14 residues long. In DNA, the CDR3 is TGTGCCAGCAGCCTCCGGGACATGGCCTACGAGCAGTACTTC. Its translation: CASSLRDMAYEQYF.

This clone was counted between two and nine times. The V call is TRBV7-2, the J call TRBJ1-5; 8 nucleotides align to TRBD1. V gave up 5 bases and J gave up 5 bases; unmatched junction bases: 2. The CDR3 has 13 amino acids. Germline assignment: CDR1 SGHTA and CDR2 FQGNSA. The CDR3: CASSPDRDQPQHF. The CDR3 DNA is TGTGCCAGCAGCCCGGACAGGGATCAGCCCCAGCATTTT.

V gene TRBV11-2 combines with J gene TRBJ2-1, with 8 bases fitting TRBD1. Germline V CDR1 and CDR2: SGHAT, FQNNGV. This CDR3 spans 15 amino acids. V was pared by 6 bases and J by 3 bases, with 7 bases of the junction left unmatched. Written as DNA, the CDR3 is TGTGCCAGCAGTCCCGACAGGGGTTTCTACAATGAGCAGTTCTTC. This sequence encodes CASSPDRGFYNEQFF.

V usage is TRBV19 and J usage is TRBJ1-5, with D uncertain. Germline V CDR1 and CDR2: LNHDA, SQIVND (reference sequence). The CDR3 sequence is 12 residues long. Trimming pared 1 base from V and 7 bases from J, leaving 5 bases between. The CDR3 loop is CASSIAGQPQHF. CDR3 in DNA: TGTGCCAGTAGTATAGCGGGGCAGCCCCAGCATTTT.

The chain is built from TRBV5-1 and TRBJ1-1, with TRBD1 identical over 9 bases. The CDR3 is 12 amino acids. The germline V gene encodes CDR1 SGHRS and CDR2 YFSETQ. V lost 4 bases and J lost 10; bases outside the gene matches: 5. The CDR3 nucleotides read TGCGCCAGCAGCCCCGGGACAGGGCCAGCTTTCTTT. Amino acid sequence: CASSPGTGPAFF.

This chain connects TRBV19 to TRBJ2-7; 10 nucleotides align to TRBD1. The CDR3 covers 16 residues. The germline V gene has CDR1 LNHDA and CDR2 SQIVND (reference sequence). The J segment lost 2 bases and the V segment lost 4 bases, leaving 8 bases of the junction unmatched. For the CDR3, the DNA is TGTGCCAGTAGTACCCTGGACAGGGGGATCGCCTACGAGCAGTACTTC. Translating it yields CASSTLDRGIAYEQYF. The full variable domain, with the rest looked up from reference TRBV19 and TRBJ2-7, is DGGITQSPKYLFRKEGQNVTLSCEQNLNHDAMYWYRQDPGQGLRLIYYSQIVNDFQKGDIAEGYSVSREKKESFPLTVTSAQKNPTAFYLCASSTLDRGIAYEQYFGPGTRLTVT.

The V call is TRBV28, the J call TRBJ1-4; D unclear. This CDR3 is 15 amino acids long. The germline V gene has CDR1 MDHEN and CDR2 SYDVKM. The ends were cut back, 4 bases at V and 0 bases at J, with 9 bases in the middle. The chain's CDR3 is CASSSLGATNEKLFF. In nucleotides, the CDR3 is TGTGCCAGCAGTTCGCTAGGCGCAACTAATGAAAAACTGTTTTTT. The full variable domain, in which reference TRBV28 and TRBJ1-4 provide the parts outside the CDR3, is DVKVTQSSRYLVKRTGEKVFLECVQDMDHENMFWYRQDPGLGLRLIYFSYDVKMKEKGDIPEGYSVSREKKERFSLILESASTNQTSMYLCASSSLGATNEKLFFGSGTQLSVL.

The V and J genes are TRBV7-9 and TRBJ1-1, with TRBD1 as a possible D gene (5 bases). The CDR3 is made up of 13 amino acids. Trimming left V 5 bases short and J 1 base short, with 8 bases between. CDR1 is SEHNR and CDR2 is FQNEAQ in the germline V gene (reference sequence). DNA of the CDR3: TGTGCCAGCAGCGAGACAGCGAACACTGAAGCTTTCTTT. Encoded protein: CASSETANTEAFF.

The chain carries TRBV19 and TRBJ1-1, with unresolved D. Trimming stripped 10 bases from V and 4 bases from J, with 7 bases between. The CDR3 runs to 10 residues. Germline CDR1 is LNHDA and CDR2 is SQIVND (reference sequence). The CDR3 coding sequence is TGTGCCACCCGCACCACTGAAGCTTTCTTT. This gives the protein CATRTTEAFF.

The V and J genes are TRBV5-1 and TRBJ2-7, with 7 bases aligning to TRBD1. Germline CDR1 and CDR2: SGHRS and YFSETQ. With V trimmed by 2 bases and J by 2 bases, 7 bases remained unmatched. The CDR3 runs to 15 residues. The CDR3 DNA sequence: TGCGCCAGCAGCTTAGTACAGGGGTTAACCTACGAGCAGTACTTC. Its protein product is CASSLVQGLTYEQYF. Full variable domain (outside the CDR3, taken from reference TRBV5-1 and TRBJ2-7): KAGVTQTPRYLIKTRGQQVTLSCSPISGHRSVSWYQQTPGQGLQFLFEYFSETQRNKGNFPGRFSGRQFSNSRSEMNVSTLELGDSALYLCASSLVQGLTYEQYFGPGTRLTVT.

The rearrangement uses TRBV9 and TRBJ2-2, with 14 positions matching TRBD2. J was trimmed by 6 bases and V by 4 bases; bases with no gene match: 11. The CDR3 is made up of 18 amino acids. Germline V gives CDR1 SGDLS, CDR2 YYNGEE. In DNA, the CDR3 is TGTGCCAGCAGCAGATCCGGGACTAGCGGGAGTCGGTCCGGGGAGCTGTTTTTT. It encodes CASSRSGTSGSRSGELFF.

The V gene is TRBV29-1, the J gene TRBJ1-1; the D is unclear. The CDR3 runs 12 residues. CDR1 is SQVTM, CDR2 ANQGSEA, per germline. Trimming left V 7 bases short and J 6 bases short, with 15 bases between. The CDR3 spells CSAPKGVAEAFF. The CDR3 DNA reads as TGCAGCGCCCCGAAGGGTGTGGCTGAAGCTTTCTTT. The full variable domain, in which reference TRBV29-1 and TRBJ1-1 provide the parts outside the CDR3, is SAVISQKPSRDICQRGTSLTIQCQVDSQVTMMFWYRQQPGQSLTLIATANQGSEATYESGFVIDKFPISRPNLTFSTLTVSNMSPEDSSIYLCSAPKGVAEAFFGQGTRLTVV.

As regards this clone: Distinct nucleotide sequences in the sample also encode this CDR3. The gene calls are TRBV6-1 and TRBJ2-4; D call uncertain. This CDR3 is built from 15 residues. V dropped 7 bases and J dropped 4 bases, with 17 bases sitting between them. The V gene's germline CDR1 is MNHNS and CDR2 SASEGT. DNA for the CDR3: TGTGCCAGCACCTATAGTGGTGCCCAAAAAAACATTCAGTACTTC. Protein sequence: CASTYSGAQKNIQYF.

V usage is TRBV12-5 and J usage is TRBJ2-1, with 10 nucleotides matching TRBD2. From germline, CDR1 is LGHNT and CDR2 FRNRAP. This CDR3 is built from 15 residues. The J segment lost 4 bases and the V segment lost 5 bases, leaving 5 bases of the junction unmatched. DNA of the CDR3: TGTGCTAGTGGTAGGGGGACTAGCGTGTACAATGAGCAGTTCTTC. It translates to CASGRGTSVYNEQFF.

This clone occurred once. The chain employs TRBV6-5 and TRBJ2-1; tentatively, D is TRBD1 or TRBD2 (5 bases each). Looked up from germline, CDR1 is MNHEY and CDR2 is SVGAGI. V was shortened by 0 bases and J by 2 bases, with 8 bases between the two germline ends. This CDR3 has 15 amino acids. Here the CDR3 reads CASSYSGDPYNEQFF. The CDR3 DNA follows: TGTGCCAGCAGTTACTCGGGGGACCCCTACAATGAGCAGTTCTTC.

The sample holds one count of this clone. The V and J genes are TRBV5-1 and TRBJ2-3, with TRBD1 matching 9 bases. V gave up 4 bases and J gave up 5 bases; unmatched junction bases: 8. The length of the CDR3 is 15 residues. Germline CDR1 and CDR2: SGHRS and YFSETQ. The CDR3 DNA follows: TGCGCCAGCAGCCGTCTCCGACAGGGGGAAGATACGCAGTATTTT. Amino acids: CASSRLRQGEDTQYF. Looking up the rest from reference TRBV5-1 and TRBJ2-3 gives the full variable domain: KAGVTQTPRYLIKTRGQQVTLSCSPISGHRSVSWYQQTPGQGLQFLFEYFSETQRNKGNFPGRFSGRQFSNSRSEMNVSTLELGDSALYLCASSRLRQGEDTQYFGPGTRLTVL.

The V and J genes are TRBV5-3 and TRBJ1-1; 7 nucleotides agree with TRBD1. TRBV5-3 is classed as an ORF, of uncertain function. The CDR3 covers 14 residues. The V and J ends lost 6 bases and 0 bases, in that order; junction bases with no gene match: 5. The CDR3 DNA reads as TGTGCCAGAAAGGGACAGAGCCTGAACACTGAAGCTTTCTTT. Amino acid sequence: CARKGQSLNTEAFF.

The chain recombines TRBV6-1 with TRBJ2-7, with 9 nucleotides matching TRBD2. Germline V gene lookup returns CDR1 MNHNS and CDR2 SASEGT. There are 14 residues in the CDR3. The V and J ends lost 7 bases and 2 bases, in that order; junction bases with no gene match: 6. The CDR3 spells CASNRLADAYEQYF. CDR3 nucleotides: TGTGCCAGCAACAGACTAGCGGACGCCTACGAGCAGTACTTC.

This clone showed up just a few times. V gene TRBV7-9 combines with J gene TRBJ1-1, with a weak D call TRBD1 (6 bases). The V end was cut by 3 bases, the J end by 4 bases, with 12 bases between. There are 14 residues in the CDR3. Germline CDR1 and CDR2: SEHNR and FQNEAQ (reference sequence). The CDR3 is CASSLIQGFTEAFF. CDR3 sequence (DNA): TGTGCCAGCAGCTTGATACAGGGATTCACTGAAGCTTTCTTT.

In its sample, this clone was seen once. V is TRBV6-4 and J is TRBJ2-3; 11 bases match TRBD1. V lost 4 bases and J lost 6; bases outside the gene matches: 3. This CDR3 has 14 amino acids. CDR1 is MRHNA and CDR2 is SNTAGT in the germline V gene. The CDR3: CASSGTGGADTQYF. The CDR3 DNA is TGTGCCAGCAGTGGGACAGGGGGCGCGGATACGCAGTATTTT.

CDR3 region: CASSVSGTSGWLHEQYF. Written as DNA, the CDR3 is TGTGCCAGCAGCGTTTCCGGGACTAGCGGGTGGCTCCACGAGCAGTACTTC. This rearrangement joins TRBV9 to TRBJ2-5; 12 bases map to TRBD2. The J call could be wrong; TRBJ2-7 is a better fit for the DNA end. This CDR3 region has 17 residues. CDR1 is SGDLS and CDR2 is YYNGEE in the germline V gene.

V gene TRBV21-1 combines with J gene TRBJ2-3; the table's D call, TRBD2, was not checked against the DNA. TRBV21-1 constitutes a pseudogene. The CDR3 has 16 amino acids. DNA of the CDR3: TGTGCCAGCAGCGACCGACTAGCGGGAGTCAAAGATACGCAGTATTTT. Translating it yields CASSDRLAGVKDTQYF.

V and J are TRBV11-2 and TRBJ2-1; 9 nucleotides agree with TRBD1. With 5 bases clipped from V and 9 bases from J, the junction kept 8 bases outside the gene matches. Germline V gene lookup returns CDR1 SGHAT and CDR2 FQNNGV. The CDR3 extends over 14 amino acids. DNA of the CDR3: TGTGCCAGCAGCCCAGGGACAGGGAGGATTGAGCAGTTCTTC. Its translation: CASSPGTGRIEQFF. Full variable domain (remainder filled in from reference TRBV11-2 and TRBJ2-1): EAGVAQSPRYKIIEKRQSVAFWCNPISGHATLYWYQQILGQGPKLLIQFQNNGVVDDSQLPKDRFSAERLKGVDSTLKIQPAKLEDSAVYLCASSPGTGRIEQFFGPGTRLTVL.

The chain couples TRBV19 to TRBJ1-1; no reliable D call. This CDR3 is built from 15 residues. Germline loops: CDR1 LNHDA, CDR2 SQIVND (reference sequence). Trimming left V 2 bases short and J 5 bases short, with 15 bases between. The CDR3 loop reads CASSIIPGLETEAFF. CDR3 bases: TGTGCCAGTAGTATAATTCCGGGATTAGAGACTGAAGCTTTCTTT.

The rearrangement joins TRBV19 to TRBJ2-5; 8 nucleotides line up with TRBD1. The length of the CDR3 is 14 residues. CDR1 and CDR2 (germline): LNHDA, SQIVND (reference sequence). The V and J ends lost 4 bases and 5 bases, in that order; junction bases with no gene match: 6. The chain's CDR3 is CASSTQGARETQYF. The CDR3 DNA reads TGTGCCAGTAGTACTCAGGGGGCTAGGGAGACCCAGTACTTC.

This chain connects TRBV7-2 to TRBJ2-7; D remains ambiguous. The DNA end favors TRBJ2-5, so the J call may be wrong. The V gene's germline CDR1 is SGHTA and CDR2 FQGNSA. There are 12 residues in the CDR3. The CDR3 sequence: CASSLRSGTQYF. The CDR3 nucleotides are TGTGCCAGCAGCTTAAGGTCCGGGACCCAGTACTTC.

This chain connects TRBV7-2 to TRBJ2-3, with 9 bases matching TRBD2. This CDR3 comprises 17 residues. With V trimmed by 5 bases and J by 2 bases, 11 bases remained unmatched. Germline CDR1 and CDR2: SGHTA and FQGNSA. CDR3 protein: CASSPDGAGGLTDTQYF. CDR3 sequence (DNA): TGTGCCAGCAGCCCTGATGGGGCGGGAGGGCTCACAGATACGCAGTATTTT.

The J gene is TRBJ2-1, the V gene TRBV6-5; no firm D call. The germline V and J ends were trimmed by 7 bases and 3 bases, with 16 bases remaining between them. CDR3 length equals 15 residues. CDR1 and CDR2 (germline): MNHEY, SVGAGI. The CDR3 nucleotides read TGTGCCAGCAAGGGTAGGGATCTACGCTACAATGAGCAGTTCTTC. Protein sequence: CASKGRDLRYNEQFF.

The V and J genes are TRBV29-1 and TRBJ2-1; tentative D call: TRBD2 (6 bases). CDR3 length: 13 amino acids. With 7 bases removed from V and 0 bases from J, the gap between germline ends came to 10 bases. Germline CDR1 reads SQVTM; CDR2 reads ANQGSEA. The CDR3, as DNA: TGCAGCGCGAGGGAGGACTCCTACAATGAGCAGTTCTTC. Encoded protein: CSAREDSYNEQFF.